The rows below give T cell receptor beta chains drawn from one sample of a study of CXCR3-negative and CXCR3-positive naive CD8 T cells. From its re-call of the 5' RACE reads, TCRdb lists each CDR3 protein once, without DNA. The table lists over 80,000 distinct CDR3 sequences. Sequencing input: naive CXCR3- CD8+ T cells from blood. The receptors derive from a human donor in good health. Some clones in this sample may be carry-over from other donors' samples. Each CDR3 is given with its conserved first and last residue. Size tells how often a clone was seen (once, few, many) or the class of an expanded clone, and some rows leave it out.

v_call: TRBV28; clone_size: .; j_call: TRBJ2-1; cdr3_aa: CASSLAGLRVEQFF
v_call: TRBV12-3/TRBV12-4; clone_size: .; j_call: TRBJ2-7; cdr3_aa: CASSPLEGADEQYF
v_call: TRBV29-1; clone_size: .; j_call: TRBJ2-7; cdr3_aa: CSVEGQGGNEQYF
v_call: TRBV15; clone_size: .; j_call: TRBJ2-7; cdr3_aa: CATSSVDRAYEQYF
v_call: TRBV4-3; clone_size: .; j_call: TRBJ1-1; cdr3_aa: CASSQDPALNTEAFF
v_call: TRBV29-1; clone_size: .; j_call: TRBJ1-1; cdr3_aa: CSVVGGVGTEAFF
v_call: TRBV7-9; clone_size: .; j_call: TRBJ1-1; cdr3_aa: CASSGGRTSDTEAFF
v_call: TRBV5-1; clone_size: .; j_call: TRBJ2-7; cdr3_aa: CASSFTGNEQYF
v_call: TRBV19; clone_size: .; j_call: TRBJ2-7; cdr3_aa: CASSTLGGGELSYEQYF
v_call: TRBV12-3/TRBV12-4; clone_size: .; j_call: TRBJ2-3; cdr3_aa: CASSLVVVPGADTQYF
v_call: TRBV7-2; clone_size: .; j_call: TRBJ2-7; cdr3_aa: CASSLAGGTYEQYF
v_call: TRBV29-1; clone_size: .; j_call: TRBJ2-1; cdr3_aa: CSVGAGGIYNEQFF
v_call: TRBV29-1; clone_size: .; j_call: TRBJ2-1; cdr3_aa: CSVLGSSSNEQFF
v_call: TRBV4-3; clone_size: .; j_call: TRBJ2-7; cdr3_aa: CASSQGTGDYEQYF
v_call: TRBV13; clone_size: .; j_call: TRBJ2-3; cdr3_aa: CASSPARPISTDTQYF
v_call: TRBV28; clone_size: .; j_call: TRBJ2-7; cdr3_aa: CASSLSRLYEQYF
v_call: TRBV4-3; clone_size: .; j_call: TRBJ2-7; cdr3_aa: CASSERQGYEQYF
v_call: TRBV29-1; clone_size: .; j_call: TRBJ2-7; cdr3_aa: CSVVIPGGGYEQYF
v_call: TRBV11-2; clone_size: .; j_call: TRBJ2-7; cdr3_aa: CASSLSGAGVSSYEQYF
v_call: TRBV28; clone_size: .; j_call: TRBJ1-2; cdr3_aa: CASSSRDALDGYTF
v_call: TRBV19; clone_size: .; j_call: TRBJ2-1; cdr3_aa: CASSGNRDEQFF
v_call: TRBV14; clone_size: .; j_call: TRBJ1-2; cdr3_aa: CASSQGWVGYGYTF
v_call: TRBV15; clone_size: .; j_call: TRBJ2-7; cdr3_aa: CATAYRGVGEQYF
v_call: TRBV24-1; clone_size: .; j_call: TRBJ2-2; cdr3_aa: CATSDGNTGELFF
v_call: TRBV6-1; clone_size: .; j_call: TRBJ2-1; cdr3_aa: CDSSPGQGFDEQFF
v_call: TRBV11-2; clone_size: .; j_call: TRBJ2-1; cdr3_aa: CASSLGDGLAAYNEQFF
v_call: TRBV7-6; clone_size: .; j_call: TRBJ2-7; cdr3_aa: CASSLVGQGAVDEQYF
v_call: TRBV28; clone_size: .; j_call: TRBJ2-4; cdr3_aa: CASSLRLSADREGNIQYF
v_call: TRBV9; clone_size: .; j_call: TRBJ2-5; cdr3_aa: CASSETGQQETQYF
v_call: TRBV20-1; clone_size: .; j_call: TRBJ2-7; cdr3_aa: CSARDRDRSYEQYF
v_call: TRBV7-2; clone_size: .; j_call: TRBJ2-1; cdr3_aa: CASGPLGTYNEQFF
v_call: TRBV13; clone_size: .; j_call: TRBJ2-7; cdr3_aa: CASSLGRRDRGPYEQYF
v_call: TRBV29-1; clone_size: .; j_call: TRBJ1-5; cdr3_aa: CSVRTGDRQPQHF
v_call: TRBV7-9; clone_size: .; j_call: TRBJ2-7; cdr3_aa: CASSLAFQGAREQYF
v_call: TRBV20-1; clone_size: .; j_call: TRBJ2-1; cdr3_aa: CSATRTSSYYNEQFF
v_call: TRBV20-1; clone_size: medium-sized; j_call: TRBJ1-2; cdr3_aa: CSARPLTGINYGYTF
v_call: TRBV7-8; clone_size: .; j_call: TRBJ1-2; cdr3_aa: CASSLEGQGASYLSGYTF
v_call: TRBV12-3/TRBV12-4; clone_size: .; j_call: TRBJ1-1; cdr3_aa: CASSLSDRDTEAFF
v_call: TRBV7-8; clone_size: .; j_call: TRBJ2-1; cdr3_aa: CASSLNPSSYNEQFF
v_call: TRBV9; clone_size: .; j_call: TRBJ1-5; cdr3_aa: CASSGGVQDTQHF
v_call: TRBV3-1; clone_size: .; j_call: TRBJ2-4; cdr3_aa: CASSSQGPVNIQYF
v_call: TRBV11-3; clone_size: .; j_call: TRBJ2-2; cdr3_aa: CASSLGGEGSTTGELFF
v_call: TRBV29-1; clone_size: .; j_call: TRBJ1-4; cdr3_aa: CSATGETNEKLFF
v_call: TRBV29-1; clone_size: .; j_call: TRBJ2-5; cdr3_aa: CSVDGTGGGQETQYF
v_call: TRBV7-9; clone_size: .; j_call: TRBJ2-7; cdr3_aa: CASSLDSGVGPYEQYF